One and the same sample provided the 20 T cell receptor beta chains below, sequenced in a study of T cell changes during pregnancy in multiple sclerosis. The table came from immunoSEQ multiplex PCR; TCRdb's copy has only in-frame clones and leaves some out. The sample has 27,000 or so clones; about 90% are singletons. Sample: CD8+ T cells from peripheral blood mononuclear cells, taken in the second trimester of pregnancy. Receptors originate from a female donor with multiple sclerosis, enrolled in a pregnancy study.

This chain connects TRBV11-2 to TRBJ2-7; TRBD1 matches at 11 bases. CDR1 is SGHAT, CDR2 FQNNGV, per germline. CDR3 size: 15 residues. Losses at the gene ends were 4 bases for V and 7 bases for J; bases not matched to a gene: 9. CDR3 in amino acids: CASSSPRDRGTEQYF. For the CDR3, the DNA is TGTGCCAGCAGCTCCCCCCGGGACAGGGGGACAGAGCAGTACTTC.

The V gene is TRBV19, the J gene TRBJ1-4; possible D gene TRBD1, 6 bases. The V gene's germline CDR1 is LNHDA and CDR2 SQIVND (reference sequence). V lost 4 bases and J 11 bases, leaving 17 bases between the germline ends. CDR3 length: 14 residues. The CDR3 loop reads CASSTNRAQIKLFF. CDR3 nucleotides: TGTGCCAGTAGTACCAACAGGGCCCAGATCAAACTGTTTTTT.

This CDR3 reads CASRSADTYEQYF. In nucleotides, the CDR3 is TGTGCCAGCAGGTCGGCGGACACCTACGAGCAGTACTTC. This chain links TRBV28 with TRBJ2-7; perhaps TRBD1 as D (5 bases). The CDR3 contains 13 residues. Deletions cut 6 bases from V and 2 bases from J, with 11 bases between. CDR1 and CDR2 (germline): MDHEN, SYDVKM.

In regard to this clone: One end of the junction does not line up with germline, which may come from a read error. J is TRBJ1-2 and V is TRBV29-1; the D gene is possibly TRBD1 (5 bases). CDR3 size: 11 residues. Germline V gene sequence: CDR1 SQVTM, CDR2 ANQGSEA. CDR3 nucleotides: TGCAGCGTTGAAGATCAGGGAATCTGCGCCTTC. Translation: CSVEDQGICAF.

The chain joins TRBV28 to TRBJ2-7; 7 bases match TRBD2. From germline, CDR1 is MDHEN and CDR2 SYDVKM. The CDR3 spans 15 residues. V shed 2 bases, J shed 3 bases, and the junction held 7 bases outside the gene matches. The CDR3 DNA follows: TGTGCCAGCAGTTTAGTTGGGGGGGACCGCTACGAGCAGTACTTC. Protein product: CASSLVGGDRYEQYF.

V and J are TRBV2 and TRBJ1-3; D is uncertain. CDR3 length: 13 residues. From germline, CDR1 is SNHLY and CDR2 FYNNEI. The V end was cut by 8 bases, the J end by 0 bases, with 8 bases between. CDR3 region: CASEGSSGNTIYF. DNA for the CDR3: TGTGCCAGCGAGGGTAGCTCTGGAAACACCATATATTTT.

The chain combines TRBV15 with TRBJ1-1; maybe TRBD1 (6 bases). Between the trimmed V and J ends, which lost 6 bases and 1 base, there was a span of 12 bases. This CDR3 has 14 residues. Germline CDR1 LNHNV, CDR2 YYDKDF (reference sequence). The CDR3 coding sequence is TGTGCCACCAGATTCGCAGGGGCGAACACTGAAGCTTTCTTT. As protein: CATRFAGANTEAFF.

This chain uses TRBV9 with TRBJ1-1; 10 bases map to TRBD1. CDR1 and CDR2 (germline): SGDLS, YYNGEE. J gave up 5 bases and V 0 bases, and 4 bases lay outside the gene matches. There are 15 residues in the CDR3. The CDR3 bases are TGTGCCAGCAGCGTAGCGGGGACAGGGGCTACTGAAGCTTTCTTT. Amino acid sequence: CASSVAGTGATEAFF.

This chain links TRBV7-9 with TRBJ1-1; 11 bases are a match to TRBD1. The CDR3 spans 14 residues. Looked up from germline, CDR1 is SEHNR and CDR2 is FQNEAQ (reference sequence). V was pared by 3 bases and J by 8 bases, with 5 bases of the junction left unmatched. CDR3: CASSFLGTGGEAFF. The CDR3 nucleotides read TGTGCCAGCAGCTTTCTCGGGACAGGGGGGGAAGCTTTCTTT.

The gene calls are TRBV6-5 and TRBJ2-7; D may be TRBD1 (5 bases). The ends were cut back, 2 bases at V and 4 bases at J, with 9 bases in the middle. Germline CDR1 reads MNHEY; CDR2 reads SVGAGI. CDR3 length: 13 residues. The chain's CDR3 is CASSYVQGYEQYF. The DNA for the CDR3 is TGTGCCAGCAGTTACGTGCAGGGTTACGAGCAGTACTTC.

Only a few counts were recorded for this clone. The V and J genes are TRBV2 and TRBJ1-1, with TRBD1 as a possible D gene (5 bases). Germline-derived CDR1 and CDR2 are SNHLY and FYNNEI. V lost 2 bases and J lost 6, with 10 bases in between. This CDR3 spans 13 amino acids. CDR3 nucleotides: TGTGCCAGCAGTGAATGGGAGGGACCTGAAGCTTTCTTT. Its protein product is CASSEWEGPEAFF.

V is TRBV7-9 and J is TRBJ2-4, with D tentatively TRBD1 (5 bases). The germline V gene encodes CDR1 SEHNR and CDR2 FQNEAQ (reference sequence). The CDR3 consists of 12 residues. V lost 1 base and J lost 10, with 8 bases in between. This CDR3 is CASSLEGVIQYF. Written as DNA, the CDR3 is TGTGCCAGCAGCTTAGAAGGGGTAATTCAGTACTTC.

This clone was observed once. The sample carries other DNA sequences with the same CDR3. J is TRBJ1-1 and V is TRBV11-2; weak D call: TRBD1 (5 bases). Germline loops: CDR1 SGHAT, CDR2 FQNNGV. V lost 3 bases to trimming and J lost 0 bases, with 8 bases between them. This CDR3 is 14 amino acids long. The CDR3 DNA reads TGTGCCAGCAGCTTCGGACAATTGAACACTGAAGCTTTCTTT. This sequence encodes CASSFGQLNTEAFF. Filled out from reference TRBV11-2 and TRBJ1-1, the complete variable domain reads EAGVAQSPRYKIIEKRQSVAFWCNPISGHATLYWYQQILGQGPKLLIQFQNNGVVDDSQLPKDRFSAERLKGVDSTLKIQPAKLEDSAVYLCASSFGQLNTEAFFGQGTRLTVV.

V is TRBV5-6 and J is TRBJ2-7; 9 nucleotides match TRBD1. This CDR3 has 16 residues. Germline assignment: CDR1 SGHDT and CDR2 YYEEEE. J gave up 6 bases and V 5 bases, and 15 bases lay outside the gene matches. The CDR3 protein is CASSRLGQGIFAEQYF. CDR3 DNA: TGTGCCAGCAGTCGTCTAGGACAGGGGATTTTTGCCGAGCAGTACTTC. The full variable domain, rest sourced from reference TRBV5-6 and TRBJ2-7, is DAGVTQSPTHLIKTRGQQVTLRCSPKSGHDTVSWYQQALGQGPQFIFQYYEEEERQRGNFPDRFSGHQFPNYSSELNVNALLLGDSALYLCASSRLGQGIFAEQYFGPGTRLTVT.

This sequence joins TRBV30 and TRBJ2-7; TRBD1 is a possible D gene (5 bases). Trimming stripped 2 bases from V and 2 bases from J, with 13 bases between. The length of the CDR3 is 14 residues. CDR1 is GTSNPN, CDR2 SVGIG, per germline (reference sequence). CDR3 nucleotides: TGTGCCTGGAGTCTGAAGGGGATCCCCTACGAGCAGTACTTC. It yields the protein CAWSLKGIPYEQYF.

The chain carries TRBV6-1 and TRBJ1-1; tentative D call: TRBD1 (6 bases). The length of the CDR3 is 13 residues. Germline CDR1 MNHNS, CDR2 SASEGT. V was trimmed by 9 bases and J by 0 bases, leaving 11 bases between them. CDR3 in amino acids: CASGQLLNTEAFF. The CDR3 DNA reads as TGTGCCAGTGGACAGCTCCTGAACACTGAAGCTTTCTTT.

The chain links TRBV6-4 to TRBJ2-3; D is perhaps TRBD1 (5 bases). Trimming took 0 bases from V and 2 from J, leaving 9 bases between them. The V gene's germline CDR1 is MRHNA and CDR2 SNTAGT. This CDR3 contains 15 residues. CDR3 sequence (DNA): TGTGCCAGCAGTGACTCCGCAGGGCACACAGATACGCAGTATTTT. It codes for CASSDSAGHTDTQYF.

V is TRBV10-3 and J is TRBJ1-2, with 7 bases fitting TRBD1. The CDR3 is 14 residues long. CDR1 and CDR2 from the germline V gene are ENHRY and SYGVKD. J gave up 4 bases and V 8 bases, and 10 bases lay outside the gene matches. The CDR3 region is CAIGTGTAFYGYTF. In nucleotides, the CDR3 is TGTGCCATCGGAACGGGGACAGCCTTCTATGGCTACACCTTC.

The CDR3, as DNA: TGTGCCAGCAGCTTGGGACTAGCGGGGTGGGGCGGTAACGAGCAGTACTTC. This translates into CASSLGLAGWGGNEQYF. This sequence joins TRBV11-1 and TRBJ2-7, with TRBD2 matching over 13 bases. The junction had 10 bases not matched to a gene; V was cut back by 3 bases and J by 5 bases. The length of the CDR3 is 17 residues. CDR1 is SGHAT and CDR2 is FQDESV in the germline V gene (reference sequence).

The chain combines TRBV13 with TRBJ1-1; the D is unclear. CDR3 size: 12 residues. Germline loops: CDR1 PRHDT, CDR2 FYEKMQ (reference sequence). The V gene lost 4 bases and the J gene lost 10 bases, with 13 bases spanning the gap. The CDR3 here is CASSSSRLAAFF. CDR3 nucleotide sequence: TGTGCCAGCAGCTCAAGCCGGTTAGCAGCTTTCTTT.